What follows are 25 T cell receptor beta chains derived from one specimen sequenced in a study of CXCR3-negative and CXCR3-positive naive CD8 T cells. The study made its TRB cDNA libraries by 5' RACE, adding UMI labels. TCRdb re-called the 5' RACE reads; every CDR3 protein appears as one record, without DNA. This sample lists 95,000 to 100,000 distinct CDR3 sequences; its ten largest clones have roughly 1.1%. The study's findings and limits: Hydrophobicity of TRB CDR3s was greater in CXCR3-positive naive cells than in CXCR3-negative naive cells.

These TCRs' antigens remain unknown. The sample consisted of naive CXCR3+ CD8+ T cells from blood. The subset: CD45RO-CCR7+CD27+CD95- naive CD8+ T cells expressing CXCR3 (TNR3+). The receptors originated from a human donor in good health. Some clones in this sample may be carry-over from other donors' samples.

The chain couples TRBV4-3 to TRBJ1-1. This CDR3 is 16 amino acids long. Germline CDR1 LGHNA, CDR2 YSLEER. The CDR3 sequence is CASSPTWGGQRAEAFF.

This chain connects TRBV25-1 to TRBJ1-1; the TCRdb call, TRBD1, lacks DNA for checking. From germline, CDR1 is MGHDK and CDR2 SYGVNS. The CDR3 runs 13 residues. The CDR3 protein is CASIEGVDTEAFF.

The V call is TRBV3-1, the J call TRBJ2-7; TCRdb proposes TRBD1, but this gene call is untestable without DNA. Per germline, CDR1 LGHDT and CDR2 YNNKEL (reference sequence). CDR3 size: 15 residues. The CDR3 protein is CASSQAGEGPYEQYF.

The rearrangement uses TRBV20-1 and TRBJ2-5; absent DNA, TCRdb's TRBD1 call cannot be checked. The CDR3 runs to 15 residues. Germline V gene lookup returns CDR1 DFQATT and CDR2 SNEGSKA (reference sequence). The chain's CDR3 is CSARSYLGGQETQYF.

The chain has TRBV7-2 and TRBJ2-5; TCRdb's D gene call, TRBD1, goes unchecked for lack of DNA. In germline, CDR1 is SGHTA, CDR2 FQGNSA. This CDR3 contains 15 residues. The CDR3 spells CASSWVDSYQETQYF.

V and J are TRBV29-1 and TRBJ2-7; TCRdb proposes TRBD1, but this gene call is untestable without DNA. CDR3 length: 13 residues. CDR1 SQVTM and CDR2 ANQGSEA come from the germline V gene. This CDR3 is CSVEPQGDHEQYF.

The chain carries TRBV12-3 or TRBV12-4 and TRBJ1-1; there is no DNA to check the TCRdb D call of TRBD1. The length of the CDR3 is 14 residues. This CDR3 reads CASSLTSGVFEAFF.

This CDR3 reads CASSLTSGGAGNEQFF. The genes are TRBV27 and TRBJ2-1; TCRdb selects TRBD2, and the lack of DNA leaves this call unchecked. From germline, CDR1 is MNHEY and CDR2 SMNVEV (reference sequence). This CDR3 contains 16 residues.

V and J are TRBV27 and TRBJ2-7; TCRdb's D call of TRBD1 is untestable without DNA. Germline-derived CDR1 and CDR2 are MNHEY and SMNVEV (reference sequence). The CDR3 totals 14 residues. The CDR3 protein is CASSEDQGNYEQYF.

The chain joins TRBV29-1 to TRBJ1-1. The length of the CDR3 is 13 residues. Germline V lookup: CDR1 SQVTM, CDR2 ANQGSEA. The CDR3 sequence is CSVDWRGSTEAFF.

V gene TRBV29-1 combines with J gene TRBJ2-2; as DNA is missing, the TRBD1 call by TCRdb cannot be tested. The length of the CDR3 is 15 residues. Germline V gene data show CDR1 as SQVTM and CDR2 as ANQGSEA. The CDR3 loop is CSVEDRDRNTGELFF.

The V and J genes are TRBV19 and TRBJ1-1. This CDR3 comprises 15 residues. The germline gives CDR1 LNHDA, CDR2 SQIVND (reference sequence). The CDR3 here is CASSIYGDLNTEAFF.

The chain links TRBV20-1 to TRBJ2-7; checking the TCRdb D call of TRBD1 is not possible without DNA. This CDR3 has 15 residues. Germline V CDR1 and CDR2: DFQATT, SNEGSKA (reference sequence). CDR3 sequence: CSARVRATNSYEQYF.

The chain carries TRBV4-3 and TRBJ2-5; TCRdb lists TRBD2, though no DNA is available to test this call. The CDR3 extends over 18 amino acids. Germline CDR1 reads LGHNA; CDR2 reads YSLEER. CDR3 in amino acids: CASSQGGLAGVYQETQYF.

V gene TRBV25-1 combines with J gene TRBJ1-5. Looked up from germline, CDR1 is MGHDK and CDR2 is SYGVNS. This CDR3 contains 14 residues. CDR3 residues: CASSEVGVNQPQHF.

The rearrangement links TRBV12-3 or TRBV12-4 to TRBJ2-1. This CDR3 comprises 14 residues. CDR3 sequence: CASSFAGPTNEQFF.

The genes are TRBV16 and TRBJ2-2; TCRdb proposes TRBD1, but this gene call is untestable without DNA. Looked up from germline, CDR1 is KGHSY and CDR2 is FQNENV. CDR3 length: 14 residues. The CDR3 region is CASNRKQGPGELFF.

Here the CDR3 reads CASSESPGTGSYLYQETQYF. The chain couples TRBV25-1 to TRBJ2-5; with no DNA, the TCRdb D assignment of TRBD1 cannot be verified. Germline CDR1 reads MGHDK; CDR2 reads SYGVNS. There are 20 residues in the CDR3.

The CDR3 loop is CASSYGELEETQYF. The V and J genes are TRBV5-5 and TRBJ2-5. The CDR3 is 14 amino acids. Germline loops: CDR1 SGHKS, CDR2 YYEKEE (reference sequence).

The rearrangement uses TRBV14 and TRBJ2-7; TCRdb designates TRBD1, a call that cannot be tested without DNA. Germline loops: CDR1 SGHDN, CDR2 FVKESK. This CDR3 is 14 amino acids long. The CDR3 sequence: CASSHQGKLYEQYF. The full variable domain, completed using reference TRBV14 and TRBJ2-7, is EAGVTQFPSHSVIEKGQTVTLRCDPISGHDNLYWYRRVMGKEIKFLLHFVKESKQDESGMPNNRFLAERTGGTYSTLKVQPAELEDSGVYFCASSHQGKLYEQYFGPGTRLTVT.

V gene TRBV11-3 combines with J gene TRBJ2-5. CDR1 is SGHNT and CDR2 is YENEEA in the germline V gene. The CDR3 runs 14 residues. Here the CDR3 reads CASSNPGWSETQYF.

The gene calls are TRBV14 and TRBJ2-1; TCRdb reports TRBD1, a call that lacks DNA to check it against. The germline V gene encodes CDR1 SGHDN and CDR2 FVKESK. The CDR3 length is 16 residues. CDR3 protein: CASSQVDNMPYNEQFF.

The V call is TRBV15, the J call TRBJ2-3; TCRdb indicates TRBD1, and absent DNA this call remains unverified. Germline CDR1 reads LNHNV; CDR2 reads YYDKDF (reference sequence). CDR3 length: 16 residues. Here the CDR3 reads CATSRSRQAYTDTQYF.

The rearrangement uses TRBV7-9 and TRBJ2-7; the TCRdb call, TRBD1, lacks DNA for checking. Germline V lookup: CDR1 SEHNR, CDR2 FQNEAQ (reference sequence). CDR3 length: 12 residues. This CDR3 reads CASSSGGAEQYF.

The genes are TRBV29-1 and TRBJ2-5; TCRdb's D gene call, TRBD1, goes unchecked for lack of DNA. The CDR3 sequence is 16 residues long. Germline CDR1 is SQVTM and CDR2 is ANQGSEA. CDR3 amino acids: CSVDTRGEGNWETQYF. Drawing the rest from reference TRBV29-1 and TRBJ2-5, the complete variable domain is SAVISQKPSRDICQRGTSLTIQCQVDSQVTMMFWYRQQPGQSLTLIATANQGSEATYESGFVIDKFPISRPNLTFSTLTVSNMSPEDSSIYLCSVDTRGEGNWETQYFGPGTRLLVL.